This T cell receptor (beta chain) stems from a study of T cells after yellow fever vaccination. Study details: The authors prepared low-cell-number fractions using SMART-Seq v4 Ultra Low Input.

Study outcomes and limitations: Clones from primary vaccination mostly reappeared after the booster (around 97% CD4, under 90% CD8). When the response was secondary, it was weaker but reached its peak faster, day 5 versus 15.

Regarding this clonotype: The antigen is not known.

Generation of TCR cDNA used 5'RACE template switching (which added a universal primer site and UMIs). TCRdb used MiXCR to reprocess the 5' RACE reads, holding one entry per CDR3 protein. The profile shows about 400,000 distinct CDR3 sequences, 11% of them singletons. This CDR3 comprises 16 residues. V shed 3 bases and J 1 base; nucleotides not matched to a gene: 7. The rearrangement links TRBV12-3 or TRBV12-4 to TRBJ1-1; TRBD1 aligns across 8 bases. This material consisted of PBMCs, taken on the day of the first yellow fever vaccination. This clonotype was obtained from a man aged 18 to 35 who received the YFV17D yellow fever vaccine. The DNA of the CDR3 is TGTGCCAGCAGTTTGGCGACAGGGGCCTGGAACACTGAAGCTTTCTTT. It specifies CASSLATGAWNTEAFF.